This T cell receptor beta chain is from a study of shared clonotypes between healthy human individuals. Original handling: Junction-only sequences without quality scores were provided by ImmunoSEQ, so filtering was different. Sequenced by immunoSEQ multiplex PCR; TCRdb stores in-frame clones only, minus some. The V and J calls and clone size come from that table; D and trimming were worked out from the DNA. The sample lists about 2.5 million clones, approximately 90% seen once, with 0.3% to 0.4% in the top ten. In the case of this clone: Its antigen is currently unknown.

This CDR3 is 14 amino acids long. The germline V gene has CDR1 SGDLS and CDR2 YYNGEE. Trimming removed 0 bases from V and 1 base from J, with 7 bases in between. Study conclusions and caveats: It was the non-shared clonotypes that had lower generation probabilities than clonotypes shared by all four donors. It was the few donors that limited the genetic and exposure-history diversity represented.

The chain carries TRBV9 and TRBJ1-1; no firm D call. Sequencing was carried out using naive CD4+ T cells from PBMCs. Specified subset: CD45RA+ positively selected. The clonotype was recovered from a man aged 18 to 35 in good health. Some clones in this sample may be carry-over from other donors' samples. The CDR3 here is CASSVDFSNTEAFF. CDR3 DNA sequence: TGTGCCAGCAGCGTAGATTTTTCGAACACTGAAGCTTTCTTT.